This T cell receptor (beta chain) was identified during a study of vaccination and CD4 T cells after COVID-19. The wider study: Overlapping spike peptides from SARS-CoV-2, HCoV-NL63, HCoV-OC43 and HCoV-229E served to stimulate the cells.

Germline-derived CDR1 and CDR2 are KGHDR and SFDVKD. V was clipped by 5 bases and J by 7 bases, with 19 bases between them. The CDR3 extends over 15 amino acids. Treatment: approximately nine-day PBMC culture with coronavirus spike peptide pools or control peptides (ViraFEST assay). ViraFEST stimulated the growth of antigen-specific T cells using peptide pools and subsequently profiled their TCRs by sequencing. The Oncomine TCR Beta short-read assay was applied to DNA of cultured CD4+ T cells. Extraction of genomic DNA was performed on cultured CD4+ T cells. TCRdb passed the PCR reads through MiXCR, listing each CDR3 protein once. The data show some 15,000 distinct CDR3 sequences, 52% seen once. As regards this clonotype: Its antigen is not identified.

The sequence was obtained from a human donor who had recovered from COVID-19. The rearrangement uses TRBV24-1 and TRBJ1-2, with D possibly being TRBD1 (5 bases). The sample taken for sequencing was CD4+ T cells from blood, cultured in vitro. CDR3 coding DNA: TGTGCCACCAGTGCCCGGGACGCTTACGCCCCTGGCTACACCTTC. This encodes CATSARDAYAPGYTF.